These 8 T cell receptor beta chains came from one sample sequenced in a study of cytomegalovirus exposure and HLA in healthy donors (dated by TCRdb to about 2017). Libraries were prepared through the immunoSEQ multiplex PCR assay. For the multiplex PCR, a mixture combining 60 forward primers for TCR Vbeta segments and 13 reverse primers for TCR Jbeta segments was used. TCRdb's version of the immuneACCESS table is confined to in-frame rearrangements and falls short of the full clone set. An unresolved V gene accounts for under half of the shortfall where checked; the remainder is of unknown origin. This sample gives fewer than 150,000 clones in total; 77% of them show up just once. The biggest ten clones account for 3.5% to 4.5% of the sample. Sequences were obtained from PBMCs. The source of these receptors is a human donor in good health.

The chain joins TRBV27 to TRBJ1-5, with 8 bases matching TRBD1. From germline, CDR1 is MNHEY and CDR2 SMNVEV (reference sequence). J lost 1 base, V lost 8 bases, and 7 bases had no gene match. CDR3 length equals 15 residues. In DNA form, the CDR3 reads TGTGCCAGCGGCAGACAGGGGATGAGCAATCAGCCCCAGCATTTT. This encodes CASGRQGMSNQPQHF.

The V gene is TRBV4-1, the J gene TRBJ1-5; D is undetermined. The germline V gene has CDR1 MGHRA and CDR2 YSYEKL. This CDR3 is built from 16 residues. Trimming shortened V by 1 base and J by 0 bases, and 10 bases separated the two germline ends. CDR3 in amino acids: CASSQAGGNSNQPQHF. In nucleotides, the CDR3 is TGCGCCAGCAGCCAAGCCGGCGGAAATAGCAATCAGCCCCAGCATTTT.

The genes are TRBV19 and TRBJ1-5; tentative D call: TRBD1 (5 bases). The CDR3 sequence is 16 residues long. Trimming cost V 5 bases and J 2 bases, with 16 bases left between them. Germline CDR1 is LNHDA and CDR2 is SQIVND (reference sequence). CDR3 DNA sequence: TGTGCCAGTAGTTCGGGTTGGGGGGGACGCAATCAGCCCCAGCATTTT. Protein product: CASSSGWGGRNQPQHF. Filled out from reference TRBV19 and TRBJ1-5, the complete variable domain reads DGGITQSPKYLFRKEGQNVTLSCEQNLNHDAMYWYRQDPGQGLRLIYYSQIVNDFQKGDIAEGYSVSREKKESFPLTVTSAQKNPTAFYLCASSSGWGGRNQPQHFGDGTRLSIL.

The chain joins TRBV29-1 to TRBJ2-1, with D unresolved. The V end was cut by 3 bases, the J end by 4 bases, with 7 bases between. CDR1 is SQVTM and CDR2 is ANQGSEA in the germline V gene. CDR3 length: 12 amino acids. In DNA form, the CDR3 reads TGCAGCGTTGATGGGCTATACAATGAGCAGTTCTTC. Encoded protein: CSVDGLYNEQFF.

The chain couples TRBV7-9 to TRBJ1-2, with unresolved D. Per germline, CDR1 SEHNR and CDR2 FQNEAQ (reference sequence). Trimming stripped 8 bases from V and 8 bases from J, with 15 bases between. The CDR3 consists of 12 residues. CDR3 amino acids: CASGASGGGYTF. The CDR3 DNA follows: TGTGCCAGCGGCGCATCCGGAGGGGGCTACACCTTC.

The genes are TRBV14 and TRBJ1-2, with D perhaps TRBD1 (6 bases). This CDR3 spans 16 amino acids. From germline, CDR1 is SGHDN and CDR2 FVKESK. V was trimmed by 3 bases and J by 0 bases, leaving 14 bases between them. The CDR3 sequence is CASSQGAGTPNYGYTF. DNA of the CDR3: TGTGCCAGCAGCCAGGGCGCCGGGACACCTAACTATGGCTACACCTTC.

In this sample, this clone turned up once. V gene TRBV27 combines with J gene TRBJ2-7; 9 bases agree with TRBD2. Germline loops: CDR1 MNHEY, CDR2 SMNVEV (reference sequence). This CDR3 region has 15 residues. J was trimmed by 7 bases and V by 6 bases; bases with no gene match: 13. CDR3 amino acids: CASRTPGLASGEQYF. The CDR3 region has the DNA TGTGCCAGCAGAACACCGGGACTAGCCTCGGGAGAGCAGTACTTC.

V and J are TRBV2 and TRBJ2-7; D is perhaps TRBD2 (5 bases). Germline values: CDR1 SNHLY, CDR2 FYNNEI. Trimming took 2 bases from V and 5 from J, leaving 13 bases between them. This CDR3 is built from 14 residues. CDR3 DNA sequence: TGTGCCAGCAGTGAATGGACTGGACGGGACGAGCAGTACTTC. Translation gives CASSEWTGRDEQYF. The full variable domain, its missing parts supplied by reference TRBV2 and TRBJ2-7, is EPEVTQTPSHQVTQMGQEVILRCVPISNHLYFYWYRQILGQKVEFLVSFYNNEISEKSEIFDDQFSVERPDGSNFTLKIRSTKLEDSAMYFCASSEWTGRDEQYFGPGTRLTVT.